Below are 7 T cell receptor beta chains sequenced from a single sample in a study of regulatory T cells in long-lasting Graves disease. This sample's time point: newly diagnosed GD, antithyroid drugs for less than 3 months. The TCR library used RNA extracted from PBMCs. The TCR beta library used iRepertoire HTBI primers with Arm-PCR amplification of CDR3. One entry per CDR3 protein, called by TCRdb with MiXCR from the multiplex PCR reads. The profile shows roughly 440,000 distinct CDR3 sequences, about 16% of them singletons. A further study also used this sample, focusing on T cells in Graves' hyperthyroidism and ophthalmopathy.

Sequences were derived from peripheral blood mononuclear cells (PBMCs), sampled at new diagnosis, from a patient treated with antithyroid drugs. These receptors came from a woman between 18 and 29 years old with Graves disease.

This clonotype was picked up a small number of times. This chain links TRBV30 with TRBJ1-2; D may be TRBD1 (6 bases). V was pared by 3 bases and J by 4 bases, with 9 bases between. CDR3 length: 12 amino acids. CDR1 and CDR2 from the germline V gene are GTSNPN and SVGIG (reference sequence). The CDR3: CAWRQGSYGYTF. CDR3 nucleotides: TGTGCCTGGAGACAGGGTTCCTATGGCTACACCTTC.

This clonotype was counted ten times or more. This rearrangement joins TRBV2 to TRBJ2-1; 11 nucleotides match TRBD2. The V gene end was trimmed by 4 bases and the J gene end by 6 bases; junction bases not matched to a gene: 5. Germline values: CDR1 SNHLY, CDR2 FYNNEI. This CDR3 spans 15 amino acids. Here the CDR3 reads CASSVRLAGGNEQFF. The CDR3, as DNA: TGTGCCAGCAGTGTTAGGCTAGCGGGAGGCAATGAGCAGTTCTTC.

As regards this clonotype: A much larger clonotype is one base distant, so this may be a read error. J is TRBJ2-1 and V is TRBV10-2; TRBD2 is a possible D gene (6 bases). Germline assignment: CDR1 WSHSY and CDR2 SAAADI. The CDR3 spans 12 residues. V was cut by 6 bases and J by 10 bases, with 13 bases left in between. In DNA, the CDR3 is TGCGCCAGCAGCCAACTAGCCATAGAGCAGTTCTTC. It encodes CASSQLAIEQFF.

DNA for the CDR3: TGTGCCAGCAGGGGGGGACAGGGGAGCTACGAGCAGTACTTC. This gives the protein CASRGGQGSYEQYF. The V call is TRBV2, the J call TRBJ2-7; 10 bases match TRBD1. With V trimmed by 6 bases and J by 3 bases, 5 bases remained unmatched. Germline assignment: CDR1 SNHLY and CDR2 FYNNEI. The length of the CDR3 is 14 residues.

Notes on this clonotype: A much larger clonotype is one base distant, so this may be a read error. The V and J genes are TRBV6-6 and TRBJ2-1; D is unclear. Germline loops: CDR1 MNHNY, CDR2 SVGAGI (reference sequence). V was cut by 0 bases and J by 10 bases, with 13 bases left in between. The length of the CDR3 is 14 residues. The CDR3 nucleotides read TGTGCCAGCAGTTACTCGGAGAAGATCTACGAGCAGTTCTTC. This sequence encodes CASSYSEKIYEQFF.

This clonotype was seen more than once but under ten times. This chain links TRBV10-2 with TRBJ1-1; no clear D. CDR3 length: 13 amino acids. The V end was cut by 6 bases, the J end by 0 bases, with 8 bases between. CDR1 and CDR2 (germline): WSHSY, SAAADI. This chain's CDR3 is CASRERMNTEAFF. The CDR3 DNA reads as TGCGCCAGCAGGGAGAGAATGAACACTGAAGCTTTCTTT.

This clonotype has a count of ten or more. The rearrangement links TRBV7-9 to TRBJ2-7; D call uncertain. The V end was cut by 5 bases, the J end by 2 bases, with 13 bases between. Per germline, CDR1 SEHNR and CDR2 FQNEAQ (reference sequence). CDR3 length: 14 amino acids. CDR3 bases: TGTGCCAGCAGCCCAATACAGAAACCCTACGAGCAGTACTTC. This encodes CASSPIQKPYEQYF.